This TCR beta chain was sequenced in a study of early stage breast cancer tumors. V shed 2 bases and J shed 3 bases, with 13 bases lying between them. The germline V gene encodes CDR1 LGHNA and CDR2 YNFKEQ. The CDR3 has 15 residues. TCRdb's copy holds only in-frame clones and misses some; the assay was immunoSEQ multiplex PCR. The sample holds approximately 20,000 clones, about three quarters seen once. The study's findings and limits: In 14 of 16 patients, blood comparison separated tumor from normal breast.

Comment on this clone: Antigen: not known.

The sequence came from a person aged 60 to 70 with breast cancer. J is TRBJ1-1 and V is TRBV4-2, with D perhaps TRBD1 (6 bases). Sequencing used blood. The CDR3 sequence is CASSQHSGQDTEAFF. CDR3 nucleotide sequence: TGTGCCAGCAGCCAACACTCGGGACAAGACACTGAAGCTTTCTTT.